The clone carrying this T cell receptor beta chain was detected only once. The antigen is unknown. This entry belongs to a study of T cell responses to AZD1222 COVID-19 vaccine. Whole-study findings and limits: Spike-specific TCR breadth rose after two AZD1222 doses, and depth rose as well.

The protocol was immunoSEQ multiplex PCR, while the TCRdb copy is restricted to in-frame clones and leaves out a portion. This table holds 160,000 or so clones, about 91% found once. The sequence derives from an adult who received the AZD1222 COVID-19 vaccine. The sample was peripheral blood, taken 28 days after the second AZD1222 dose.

CDR3 region: CASSPVPYQETQYF. The CDR3, as DNA: TGTGCCAGCAGCCCGGTGCCGTACCAAGAGACCCAGTACTTC. The chain joins TRBV5-5 to TRBJ2-5; no definite D call. The CDR3 has 14 amino acids. Germline-derived CDR1 and CDR2 are SGHKS and YYEKEE (reference sequence). V dropped 4 bases and J dropped 0 bases, with 10 bases sitting between them.